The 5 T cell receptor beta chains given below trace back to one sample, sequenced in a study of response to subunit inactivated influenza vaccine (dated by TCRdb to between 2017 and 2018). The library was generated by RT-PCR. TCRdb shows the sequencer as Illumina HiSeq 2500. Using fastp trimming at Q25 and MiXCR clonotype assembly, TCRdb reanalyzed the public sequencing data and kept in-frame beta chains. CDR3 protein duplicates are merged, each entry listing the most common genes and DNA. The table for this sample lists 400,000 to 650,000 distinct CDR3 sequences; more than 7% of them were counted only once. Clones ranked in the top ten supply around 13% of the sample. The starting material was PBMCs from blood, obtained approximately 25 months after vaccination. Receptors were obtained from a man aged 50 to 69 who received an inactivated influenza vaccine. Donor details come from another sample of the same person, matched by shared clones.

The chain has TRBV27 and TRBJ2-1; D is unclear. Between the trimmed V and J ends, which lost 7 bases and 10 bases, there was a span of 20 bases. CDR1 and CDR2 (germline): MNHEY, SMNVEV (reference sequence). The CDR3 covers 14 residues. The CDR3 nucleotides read TGTGCCAGCACTCCCGGGCGGCATGCTTCGGAGCAGTTCTTC. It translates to CASTPGRHASEQFF.

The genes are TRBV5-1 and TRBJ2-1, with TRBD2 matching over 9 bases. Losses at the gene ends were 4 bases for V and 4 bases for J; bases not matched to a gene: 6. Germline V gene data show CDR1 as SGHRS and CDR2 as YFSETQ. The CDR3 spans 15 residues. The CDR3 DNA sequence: TGCGCCAGCAGCAGTAGCGGGAGTAATTACAATGAGCAGTTCTTC. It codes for CASSSSGSNYNEQFF. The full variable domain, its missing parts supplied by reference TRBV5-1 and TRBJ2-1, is KAGVTQTPRYLIKTRGQQVTLSCSPISGHRSVSWYQQTPGQGLQFLFEYFSETQRNKGNFPGRFSGRQFSNSRSEMNVSTLELGDSALYLCASSSSGSNYNEQFFGPGTRLTVL.

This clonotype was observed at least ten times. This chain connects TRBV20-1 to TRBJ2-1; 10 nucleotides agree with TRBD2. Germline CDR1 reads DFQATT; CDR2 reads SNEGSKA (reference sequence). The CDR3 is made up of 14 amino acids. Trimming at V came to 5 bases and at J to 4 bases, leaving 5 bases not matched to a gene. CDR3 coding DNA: TGCAGTGCTCGGGGAGCGGGAGGGTACAATGAGCAGTTCTTC. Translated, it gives CSARGAGGYNEQFF.

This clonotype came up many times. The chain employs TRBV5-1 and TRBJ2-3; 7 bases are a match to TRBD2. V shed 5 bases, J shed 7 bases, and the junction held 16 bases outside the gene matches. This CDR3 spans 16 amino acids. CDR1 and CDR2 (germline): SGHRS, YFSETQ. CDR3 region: CASRPSGVPGGNTQYF. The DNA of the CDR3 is TGCGCCAGCAGGCCTAGCGGCGTGCCCGGGGGAAATACGCAGTATTTT. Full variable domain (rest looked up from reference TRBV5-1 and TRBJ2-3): KAGVTQTPRYLIKTRGQQVTLSCSPISGHRSVSWYQQTPGQGLQFLFEYFSETQRNKGNFPGRFSGRQFSNSRSEMNVSTLELGDSALYLCASRPSGVPGGNTQYFGPGTRLTVL.

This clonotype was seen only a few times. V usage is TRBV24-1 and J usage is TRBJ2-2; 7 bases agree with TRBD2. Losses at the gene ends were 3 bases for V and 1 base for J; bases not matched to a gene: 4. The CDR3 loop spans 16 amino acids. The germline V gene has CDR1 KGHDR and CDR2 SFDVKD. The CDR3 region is CATSDVSGKNTGELFF. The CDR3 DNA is TGTGCCACCAGTGATGTAAGCGGGAAGAACACCGGGGAGCTGTTTTTT.